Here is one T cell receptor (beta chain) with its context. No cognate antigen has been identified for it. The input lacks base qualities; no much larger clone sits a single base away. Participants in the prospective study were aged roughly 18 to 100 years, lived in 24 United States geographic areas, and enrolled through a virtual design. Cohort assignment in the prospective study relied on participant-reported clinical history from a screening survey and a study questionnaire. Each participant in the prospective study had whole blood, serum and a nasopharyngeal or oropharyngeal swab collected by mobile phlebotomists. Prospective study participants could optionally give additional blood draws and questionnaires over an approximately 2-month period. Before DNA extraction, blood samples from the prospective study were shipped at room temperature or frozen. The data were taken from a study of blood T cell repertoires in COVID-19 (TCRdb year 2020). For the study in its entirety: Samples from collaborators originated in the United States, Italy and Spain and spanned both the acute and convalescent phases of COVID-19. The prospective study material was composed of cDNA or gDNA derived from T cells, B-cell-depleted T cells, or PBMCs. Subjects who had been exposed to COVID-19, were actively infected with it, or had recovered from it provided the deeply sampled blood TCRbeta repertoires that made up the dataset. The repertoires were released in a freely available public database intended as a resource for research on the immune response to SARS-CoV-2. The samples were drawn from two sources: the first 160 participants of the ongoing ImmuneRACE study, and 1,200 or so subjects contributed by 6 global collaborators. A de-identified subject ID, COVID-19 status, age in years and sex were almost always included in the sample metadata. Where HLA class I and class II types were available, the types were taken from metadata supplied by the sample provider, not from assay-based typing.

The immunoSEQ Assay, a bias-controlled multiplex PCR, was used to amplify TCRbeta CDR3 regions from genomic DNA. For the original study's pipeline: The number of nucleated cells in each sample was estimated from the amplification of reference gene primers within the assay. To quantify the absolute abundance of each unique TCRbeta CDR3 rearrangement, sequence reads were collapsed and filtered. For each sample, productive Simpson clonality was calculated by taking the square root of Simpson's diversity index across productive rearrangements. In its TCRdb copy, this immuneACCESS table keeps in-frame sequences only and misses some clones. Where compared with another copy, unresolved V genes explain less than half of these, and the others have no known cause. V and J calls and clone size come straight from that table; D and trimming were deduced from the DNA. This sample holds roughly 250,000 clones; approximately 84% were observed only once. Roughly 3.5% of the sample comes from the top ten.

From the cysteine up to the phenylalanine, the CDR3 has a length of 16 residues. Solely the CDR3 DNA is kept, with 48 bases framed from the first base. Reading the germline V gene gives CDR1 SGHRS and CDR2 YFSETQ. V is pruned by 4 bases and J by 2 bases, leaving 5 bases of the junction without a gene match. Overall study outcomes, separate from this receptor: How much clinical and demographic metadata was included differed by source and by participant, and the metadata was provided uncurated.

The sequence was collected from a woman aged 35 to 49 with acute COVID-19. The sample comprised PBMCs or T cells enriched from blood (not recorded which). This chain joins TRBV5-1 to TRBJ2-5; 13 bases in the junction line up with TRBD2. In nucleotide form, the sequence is TGCGCCAGCAGCCGGACTAGCGGGAGTGTACAAGAGACCCAGTACTTC. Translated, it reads CASSRTSGSVQETQYF.